This TCR beta chain originates from a study of blood T cells in healthy people across ages. The study, taken as a whole, reports: Relative to aged donors, long-lived donors carried more naive CD4+ cells and displayed higher diversity.

It was with a sample-barcoded 5' primer and a J-beta primer mix that a second PCR of roughly 7 to 12 cycles was run. Each cDNA molecule carried a tag from a template-switch adaptor that contained 12 random nucleotides. MiXCR, applied by TCRdb to the 5' RACE reads, yields one record per CDR3 protein. The sample holds 920,000 or so distinct CDR3 sequences, 40% to 55% seen once. Collection of around 9.3 milliliters of peripheral blood was performed for each donor. Each sample yielded at least 7 million isolated PBMCs. The CDR3 spans 17 residues. V was cut by 5 bases and J by 0 bases, with 17 bases left in between. On this clonotype itself: Its antigen is still unknown.

This clonotype originated in a woman between 55 and 75 years old in good health. The chain links TRBV12-3 or TRBV12-4 to TRBJ1-5, with a weak D call TRBD1 (6 bases). Sample: blood. This CDR3 reads CASSLTRTDYSNQPQHF. The CDR3, as DNA: TGTGCCAGCAGTCTTACCCGGACAGATTATAGCAATCAGCCCCAGCATTTT.